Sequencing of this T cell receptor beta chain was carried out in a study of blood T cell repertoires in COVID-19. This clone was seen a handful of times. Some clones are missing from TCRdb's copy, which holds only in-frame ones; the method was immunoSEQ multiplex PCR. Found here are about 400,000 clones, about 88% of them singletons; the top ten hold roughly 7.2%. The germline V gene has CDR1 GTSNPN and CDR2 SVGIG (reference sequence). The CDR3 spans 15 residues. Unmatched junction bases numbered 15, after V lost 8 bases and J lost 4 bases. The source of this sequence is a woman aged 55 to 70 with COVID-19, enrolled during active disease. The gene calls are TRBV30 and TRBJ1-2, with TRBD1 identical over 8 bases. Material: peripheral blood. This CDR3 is CATRLGQGYSYGYTF. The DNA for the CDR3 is TGTGCCACCAGGCTAGGACAGGGCTATAGCTATGGCTACACCTTC.